This TCR beta chain was retrieved from a study of cytomegalovirus exposure and HLA in healthy donors. Separate from the approximately 700-subject first cohort was the approximately 110-subject validation cohort, to which the donors belonged. Notes on the study in general: Subsequent analysis showed first-cohort TCR clusters tending to co-occur in some 110 validation repertoires.

As to this clone: Its antigen remains unknown.

The assay was immunoSEQ multiplex PCR, and TCRdb's table has in-frame clones only and misses some. Of 150,000 to 200,000 clones listed, about 90% were seen once; the top ten hold 4% to 4.5%. Germline CDR1 and CDR2: MNHEY and SMNVEV (reference sequence). V was pared by 5 bases and J by 6 bases, with 6 bases of the junction left unmatched. The length of the CDR3 is 13 residues. The chain has TRBV27 and TRBJ1-2; 7 nucleotides align to TRBD1. The source is a man between 18 and 29 years old in good health and CMV-seropositive. Sequenced input: PBMCs. This CDR3 is CASSLSGQNGYTF. The CDR3 DNA is TGTGCCAGCAGTCTTTCGGGACAGAATGGCTACACCTTC.